What follows are 27 T cell receptor beta chains derived from one specimen sequenced in a study of shared clonotypes between healthy human individuals. Profiled with immunoSEQ multiplex PCR; TCRdb holds only in-frame clones, not every one. Among fewer than 3 million clones, 85% to 95% were seen once, and the ten largest hold about 0.36%. The sequencing input was naive CD4+ T cells from PBMCs. Subset: CD45RA+ positively selected. These receptors all come from a man between 18 and 29 years old in good health. Some clones in this sample may be carry-over from other donors' samples.

The chain uses TRBV5-1 and TRBJ2-5; 8 nucleotides line up with TRBD2. Judging by the DNA end, TRBJ2-7 fits better; the J call may be wrong. This CDR3 comprises 14 residues. The germline V gene encodes CDR1 SGHRS and CDR2 YFSETQ. This CDR3 reads CASSLGSGNYEQYF. As DNA, the CDR3 is TGCGCCAGCAGCTTAGGTAGCGGGAACTACGAGCAGTACTTC.

The gene calls are TRBV29-1 and TRBJ2-1; the D gene could be TRBD1 or TRBD2 (5 bases each). This CDR3 comprises 14 residues. Per the germline V gene, CDR1 is SQVTM and CDR2 is ANQGSEA. Deletions cut 4 bases from V and 0 bases from J, with 10 bases between. The CDR3: CSVAGRGSYNEQFF. The DNA for the CDR3 is TGCAGCGTTGCGGGGCGCGGCTCCTACAATGAGCAGTTCTTC.

This clone was picked up one time. The gene calls are TRBV28 and TRBJ2-5; D is tentatively TRBD1 or TRBD2 (5 bases each). The CDR3 spans 13 residues. Germline lookup yields CDR1 MDHEN and CDR2 SYDVKM. The V gene lost 6 bases and the J gene lost 5 bases, with 13 bases spanning the gap. As DNA, the CDR3 is TGTGCCAGCAGGGGGACCCCCGGGGAGACCCAGTACTTC. It encodes CASRGTPGETQYF.

The chain recombines TRBV7-8 with TRBJ1-1, with D perhaps matching TRBD1 (5 bases). Germline values: CDR1 SGHVS, CDR2 FQNEAQ. The CDR3 runs 15 residues. Trimming left V 5 bases short and J 1 base short, with 14 bases between. CDR3 in amino acids: CASSARTGGNTEAFF. The DNA for the CDR3 is TGTGCCAGCAGCGCGCGGACGGGGGGGAACACTGAAGCTTTCTTT.

CDR3 amino acids: CASSLAGTGVYGYTF. CDR3 nucleotides: TGTGCCAGCAGCTTGGCCGGGACAGGCGTCTATGGCTACACCTTC. The gene calls are TRBV5-6 and TRBJ1-2, with 8 bases aligning to TRBD1. Germline CDR1 is SGHDT and CDR2 is YYEEEE. The V segment lost 0 bases and the J segment 4 bases; nucleotides outside the gene matches: 5. The CDR3 totals 15 residues.

The J gene is TRBJ2-5, the V gene TRBV12-2; the D call in the table, TRBD2, was not verified against the DNA. TRBV12-2 has pseudogene status. The CDR3 is 14 residues long. This CDR3 reads CASRPRGVQETQYF. The CDR3 bases are TGTGCAAGTCGACCAAGAGGTGTCCAAGAGACCCAGTACTTC.

V and J are TRBV9 and TRBJ1-1; D is ambiguous. The CDR3 covers 14 residues. V dropped 4 bases and J dropped 1 base, with 11 bases sitting between them. Per germline, CDR1 SGDLS and CDR2 YYNGEE. CDR3 loop: CASSTLTENTEAFF. DNA of the CDR3: TGTGCCAGCAGCACCCTAACAGAGAACACTGAAGCTTTCTTT. The full variable domain, in which reference TRBV9 and TRBJ1-1 provide the parts outside the CDR3, is DSGVTQTPKHLITATGQRVTLRCSPRSGDLSVYWYQQSLDQGLQFLIQYYNGEERAKGNILERFSAQQFPDLHSELNLSSLELGDSALYFCASSTLTENTEAFFGQGTRLTVV.

The CDR3 DNA is TGTGCCAGCAGTAACCCAGGACTAGCGGGAGATCGAGATACGCAGTATTTT. Its translation is CASSNPGLAGDRDTQYF. The chain carries TRBV28 and TRBJ2-3; 13 positions agree with TRBD2. The CDR3 totals 17 residues. Losses at the gene ends were 5 bases for V and 5 bases for J; bases not matched to a gene: 10. Germline CDR1 is MDHEN and CDR2 is SYDVKM. The complete variable domain, with remaining parts taken from reference TRBV28 and TRBJ2-3, reads DVKVTQSSRYLVKRTGEKVFLECVQDMDHENMFWYRQDPGLGLRLIYFSYDVKMKEKGDIPEGYSVSREKKERFSLILESASTNQTSMYLCASSNPGLAGDRDTQYFGPGTRLTVL.

The table lists this clone with a count of one. V and J are TRBV5-6 and TRBJ2-7, with 11 nucleotides matching TRBD2. With 0 bases clipped from V and 6 bases from J, the junction kept 5 bases outside the gene matches. This CDR3 is 15 amino acids long. Germline V gene lookup returns CDR1 SGHDT and CDR2 YYEEEE. CDR3 nucleotide sequence: TGTGCCAGCAGCTTGGATAGCGGGAGGGCCCCCGAGCAGTACTTC. Encoded protein: CASSLDSGRAPEQYF. The variable domain in full, with the rest retrieved from reference TRBV5-6 and TRBJ2-7, is DAGVTQSPTHLIKTRGQQVTLRCSPKSGHDTVSWYQQALGQGPQFIFQYYEEEERQRGNFPDRFSGHQFPNYSSELNVNALLLGDSALYLCASSLDSGRAPEQYFGPGTRLTVT.

V usage is TRBV19 and J usage is TRBJ2-3, with D uncertain. CDR3 size: 13 residues. Between the trimmed V and J ends, which lost 0 bases and 4 bases, there was a span of 5 bases. Germline assignment: CDR1 LNHDA and CDR2 SQIVND (reference sequence). The CDR3 loop reads CASSIEGPDTQYF. The CDR3, as DNA: TGTGCCAGTAGTATAGAAGGCCCAGATACGCAGTATTTT.

The rearrangement links TRBV5-1 to TRBJ2-3, with unresolved D. Trimming took 3 bases from V and 5 from J, leaving 16 bases between them. Germline values: CDR1 SGHRS, CDR2 YFSETQ. This CDR3 has 15 residues. CDR3 in DNA: TGCGCCAGCAGCTCCGGGCTCTTCGGCGGAGATACGCAGTATTTT. Amino acids: CASSSGLFGGDTQYF. Filled out from reference TRBV5-1 and TRBJ2-3, the complete variable domain reads KAGVTQTPRYLIKTRGQQVTLSCSPISGHRSVSWYQQTPGQGLQFLFEYFSETQRNKGNFPGRFSGRQFSNSRSEMNVSTLELGDSALYLCASSSGLFGGDTQYFGPGTRLTVL.

This sequence joins TRBV11-2 and TRBJ2-7; D call uncertain. The V gene's germline CDR1 is SGHAT and CDR2 FQNNGV. The CDR3 is 12 amino acids. V lost 4 bases, J lost 7 bases, and 11 bases lay in between. DNA of the CDR3: TGTGCCAGCAGCTCCATGGGTAGGGAGCAGTACTTC. Its protein product is CASSSMGREQYF. Complete variable domain (other parts from reference TRBV11-2 and TRBJ2-7): EAGVAQSPRYKIIEKRQSVAFWCNPISGHATLYWYQQILGQGPKLLIQFQNNGVVDDSQLPKDRFSAERLKGVDSTLKIQPAKLEDSAVYLCASSSMGREQYFGPGTRLTVT.

The rearrangement links TRBV4-2 to TRBJ2-4; no clear D. V was trimmed by 0 bases and J by 4 bases, leaving 13 bases between them. Germline V gene data show CDR1 as LGHNA and CDR2 as YNFKEQ. The CDR3 is 16 residues long. The CDR3 bases are TGTGCCAGCAGCCAAGATTTTAGGGAATTTAAAAACATTCAGTACTTC. Translating it yields CASSQDFREFKNIQYF.

The genes are TRBV27 and TRBJ1-5; 7 bases map to TRBD1. V trimming: 2 bases; J trimming: 7 bases; junction bases outside the gene matches: 11. This CDR3 region has 16 residues. Germline CDR1 MNHEY, CDR2 SMNVEV (reference sequence). The CDR3 sequence: CASSLTTTGPKQPQHF. CDR3 sequence (DNA): TGTGCCAGCAGTTTAACGACGACAGGGCCGAAGCAGCCCCAGCATTTT.

This clone was seen just once. The chain carries TRBV15 and TRBJ1-5; D gene ambiguous. Germline V lookup: CDR1 LNHNV, CDR2 YYDKDF (reference sequence). V lost 4 bases and J lost 0, with 13 bases in between. CDR3 size: 16 residues. The CDR3, as DNA: TGTGCCACCAGCAACCACACCTTCTATAGCAATCAGCCCCAGCATTTT. This translates into CATSNHTFYSNQPQHF.

As for this clone: Different DNA sequences within this sample yield the same CDR3. The rearrangement links TRBV2 to TRBJ1-2; D call uncertain. This CDR3 is built from 11 residues. Germline V gene lookup returns CDR1 SNHLY and CDR2 FYNNEI. Trimming removed 6 bases at V and 0 bases at J, with 2 bases between. The CDR3 loop is CASSTNYGYTF. In DNA, the CDR3 is TGTGCCAGCAGCACTAACTATGGCTACACCTTC.

This clone appeared a single time. V is TRBV7-3 and J is TRBJ2-3, with 11 bases fitting TRBD2. In germline, CDR1 is SGHTA, CDR2 FQGTGA. The ends lost 0 bases at V and 4 bases at J; junction bases unmatched: 6. This CDR3 region has 17 residues. The CDR3 DNA reads TGTGCCAGCAGCTTAACGGCTAGCGGGAGGAGCGCAGATACGCAGTATTTT. It encodes CASSLTASGRSADTQYF.

This chain connects TRBV6-6 to TRBJ2-2, with 7 bases identical to TRBD2. There are 16 residues in the CDR3. Looked up from germline, CDR1 is MNHNY and CDR2 is SVGAGI (reference sequence). V was pared by 3 bases and J by 2 bases, with 6 bases of the junction left unmatched. The CDR3 DNA is TGTGCCAGCAGTTATCGGCCTAGCGGAAACACCGGGGAGCTGTTTTTT. Residues: CASSYRPSGNTGELFF.

The chain recombines TRBV5-1 with TRBJ1-1; D possibly corresponds to TRBD1 (5 bases). Looked up from germline, CDR1 is SGHRS and CDR2 is YFSETQ. The CDR3 sequence is 14 residues long. Trimming pared 6 bases from V and 2 bases from J, leaving 14 bases between. CDR3 bases: TGCGCCAGCAACGTGGGGGGTGAAAACACTGAAGCTTTCTTT. This sequence encodes CASNVGGENTEAFF.

The chain recombines TRBV7-2 with TRBJ2-7; 7 bases map to TRBD2. CDR3 length: 19 amino acids. V lost 3 bases, J lost 0 bases, and 17 bases stayed unmatched. CDR1 and CDR2 (germline): SGHTA, FQGNSA. CDR3 region: CASSFRGGRSRESSYEQYF. As DNA, the CDR3 is TGTGCCAGCAGCTTTAGAGGTGGGAGGTCGCGGGAGAGCTCCTACGAGCAGTACTTC. Looking up the rest from reference TRBV7-2 and TRBJ2-7 gives the full variable domain: GAGVSQSPSNKVTEKGKDVELRCDPISGHTALYWYRQSLGQGLEFLIYFQGNSAPDKSGLPSDRFSAERTGGSVSTLTIQRTQQEDSAVYLCASSFRGGRSRESSYEQYFGPGTRLTVT.

CDR3 nucleotides: TGTGCCAGTACTCGCGGGACGTTGGACACAGATACGCAGTATTTT. Protein: CASTRGTLDTDTQYF. The V call is TRBV19, the J call TRBJ2-3, with a tentative D call TRBD2 (6 bases). CDR3 length: 15 amino acids. Looked up from germline, CDR1 is LNHDA and CDR2 is SQIVND (reference sequence). The ends were cut back, 7 bases at V and 2 bases at J, with 16 bases in the middle.

CDR3 nucleotide sequence: TGTGCCAGCAGCATAGGGACTAGCGGGAGGAGAGATACGCAGTATTTT. Translating it yields CASSIGTSGRRDTQYF. V usage is TRBV5-4 and J usage is TRBJ2-3; 15 nucleotides match TRBD2. V dropped 4 bases and J dropped 5; count of bases not matched to a gene: 5. Germline CDR1 reads SGHNT; CDR2 reads YYREEE (reference sequence). The CDR3 is made up of 16 amino acids.

The genes are TRBV11-3 and TRBJ2-1, with D possibly TRBD2 on 6 matching bases. The CDR3 spans 13 residues. CDR1 SGHNT and CDR2 YENEEA come from the germline V gene. V lost 6 bases, J lost 9 bases, and 15 bases lay in between. This CDR3 reads CASRGDSRSEQFF. CDR3 coding DNA: TGTGCCAGCAGGGGGGACTCCCGCTCTGAGCAGTTCTTC.

This chain uses TRBV11-2 with TRBJ2-7; D remains ambiguous. The CDR3 loop spans 14 amino acids. Per the germline V gene, CDR1 is SGHAT and CDR2 is FQNNGV. V dropped 5 bases and J dropped 4 bases, with 15 bases sitting between them. The DNA for the CDR3 is TGTGCCAGCAGCGTAAGGACGGAAGTTTACGAGCAGTACTTC. The encoded protein is CASSVRTEVYEQYF.

The gene calls are TRBV10-2 and TRBJ1-2; D gene ambiguous. The CDR3 covers 15 residues. The V gene's germline CDR1 is WSHSY and CDR2 SAAADI. Between the trimmed V and J ends, which lost 0 bases and 3 bases, there was a span of 11 bases. The CDR3 bases are TGCGCCAGCAGTGAGTCTAGGGAAGGCTACTATGGCTACACCTTC. Its protein product is CASSESREGYYGYTF.

This clone was recorded a few times. V is TRBV20-1 and J is TRBJ1-2; the D is unclear. The CDR3 consists of 10 residues. CDR1 and CDR2 from the germline V gene are DFQATT and SNEGSKA (reference sequence). The V and J ends lost 4 bases and 6 bases respectively, with 6 bases between them. CDR3 residues: CSATPNGYTF. The CDR3 DNA sequence: TGCAGTGCTACCCCGAATGGCTACACCTTC.

The J gene is TRBJ1-6, the V gene TRBV28; D ambiguous. Germline V gives CDR1 MDHEN, CDR2 SYDVKM. The V end lost 5 bases, the J end lost 5 bases, and 13 bases lay between the germline ends. The CDR3 runs to 15 residues. In DNA form, the CDR3 reads TGTGCCAGCAGTCCACCGCTGAGGCATAATTCACCCCTCCACTTT. Encoded protein: CASSPPLRHNSPLHF.